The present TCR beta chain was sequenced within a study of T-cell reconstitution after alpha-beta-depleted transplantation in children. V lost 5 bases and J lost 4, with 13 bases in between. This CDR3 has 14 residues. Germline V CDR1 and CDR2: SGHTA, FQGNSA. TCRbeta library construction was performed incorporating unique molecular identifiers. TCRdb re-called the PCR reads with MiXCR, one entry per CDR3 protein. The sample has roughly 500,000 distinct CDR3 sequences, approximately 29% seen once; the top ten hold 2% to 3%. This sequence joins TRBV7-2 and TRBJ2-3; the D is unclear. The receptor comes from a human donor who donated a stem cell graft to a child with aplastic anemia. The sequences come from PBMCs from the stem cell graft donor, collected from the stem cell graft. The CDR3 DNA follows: TGTGCCAGCAGCGGCAAGGAATCGGCAGATACGCAGTATTTT. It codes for CASSGKESADTQYF.